The text below deals with one T cell receptor (beta chain). These data come from a study of blood T cell repertoires in COVID-19. On the study more broadly: The United States, Italy and Spain supplied acute and convalescent COVID-19 samples. Sources were T cells, B-cell-depleted T cells, or PBMCs; the material itself was cDNA or gDNA.

The V gene's germline CDR1 is GTSNPN and CDR2 SVGIG (reference sequence). This CDR3 comprises 13 residues. Trimming shortened V by 5 bases and J by 6 bases, and 13 bases separated the two germline ends. Adults between about 18 and 95 years of age took part from approximately 24 US areas. In the authors' methods: Reference gene primer amplification yielded estimated nucleated cell counts. This table comes from immunoSEQ multiplex PCR, and its TCRdb copy is limited to in-frame clones, with some not included. V and J calls plus clone size are reproduced from that table; the DNA served to infer D and trimming. This sample has about 260,000 clones, with about 84% found just once.

Source material: PBMCs or T cells enriched from blood (not recorded which). The sequence derives from a woman in her 50s who had recovered from COVID-19. The V gene is TRBV30, the J gene TRBJ2-2; D perhaps matches TRBD2 (6 bases). In DNA form, the CDR3 reads TGTGCCTGGGACGAGGGGAGGCCCGGGGAGCTGTTTTTT. As protein: CAWDEGRPGELFF.